The 18 T cell receptor beta chains below were found in one sample sequenced in a study of human T cells and chemical hapten exposure. TCRdb fed the RACE reads into MiXCR, producing one record per CDR3 protein. In the table there are nearly 350,000 distinct CDR3 sequences, about 7% of which are singletons. Time point in this sample: patch test 1, 2 weeks after DPC sensitization. The treatment is: therapeutic diphenylcyclopropenone sensitization with weekly scalp DPC. The input for sequencing was whole blood, taken in connection with sensitization to the hapten diphenylcyclopropenone (DPC). The receptors were gathered from a young woman with alopecia areata. Some clones in this sample may be carry-over from other donors' samples.

The V call is TRBV20-1, the J call TRBJ2-1; 10 bases align to TRBD2. This CDR3 is 17 amino acids long. Per germline, CDR1 DFQATT and CDR2 SNEGSKA (reference sequence). With 5 bases clipped from V and 0 bases from J, the junction kept 10 bases outside the gene matches. The CDR3 spells CSARLAGGHSSYNEQFF. The CDR3 DNA sequence: TGCAGTGCTCGTTTAGCGGGGGGCCACAGCTCCTACAATGAGCAGTTCTTC.

The chain has TRBV6-5 and TRBJ2-7; possibly TRBD1 for D (6 bases). In germline, CDR1 is MNHEY, CDR2 SVGAGI. The CDR3 is 14 residues long. The V gene lost 5 bases and the J gene lost 3 bases, with 14 bases spanning the gap. CDR3 coding DNA: TGTGCCAGCAGTCCGACAGGCTTCGACTACGAGCAGTACTTC. This codes for CASSPTGFDYEQYF.

The rearrangement links TRBV11-3 to TRBJ2-7; 9 bases match TRBD2. Germline loops: CDR1 SGHNT, CDR2 YENEEA. This CDR3 contains 15 residues. V shed 5 bases and J 5 bases; nucleotides not matched to a gene: 10. CDR3 sequence: CASSAGTSSTNEQYF. The DNA of the CDR3 is TGTGCCAGCAGCGCTGGGACTAGCAGTACCAACGAGCAGTACTTC.

Ten or more counts support this clonotype. V and J are TRBV7-3 and TRBJ1-1; D is undetermined. The germline CDR1 and CDR2 sequences are SGHTA and FQGTGA. The CDR3 contains 13 residues. V was pared by 2 bases and J by 0 bases, with 4 bases between. CDR3 bases: TGTGCCAGCAGCTTATTAATGAACACTGAAGCTTTCTTT. This gives the protein CASSLLMNTEAFF. Full variable domain (outside the CDR3, taken from reference TRBV7-3 and TRBJ1-1): GAGVSQTPSNKVTEKGKYVELRCDPISGHTALYWYRQSLGQGPEFLIYFQGTGAADDSGLPNDRFFAVRPEGSVSTLKIQRTERGDSAVYLCASSLLMNTEAFFGQGTRLTVV.

This clonotype was found a few times. J is TRBJ2-3 and V is TRBV7-2, with TRBD1 identical over 8 bases. The CDR3 is 14 amino acids. Losses at the gene ends were 5 bases for V and 5 bases for J; bases not matched to a gene: 6. CDR1 and CDR2 (germline): SGHTA, FQGNSA. CDR3 nucleotide sequence: TGTGCCAGCAGCACCGGGACAGGAGAAGATACGCAGTATTTT. This encodes CASSTGTGEDTQYF.

The chain joins TRBV4-3 to TRBJ2-2; 9 bases are a match to TRBD2. The CDR3 is 19 amino acids. V was pared by 0 bases and J by 0 bases, with 8 bases of the junction left unmatched. Germline loops: CDR1 LGHNA, CDR2 YSLEER. DNA of the CDR3: TGCGCCAGCAGCCAAGATCCTGTTGGCGGGGGGGCGAACACCGGGGAGCTGTTTTTT. Translated, it gives CASSQDPVGGGANTGELFF.

CDR3 protein: CASRRSSGRQYF. The CDR3 bases are TGTGCCAGCAGGCGGTCTAGCGGGCGGCAGTATTTT. The chain uses TRBV6-5 and TRBJ2-3; 8 positions match TRBD2. The junction had 7 bases not matched to a gene; V was cut back by 6 bases and J by 11 bases. CDR1 is MNHEY and CDR2 is SVGAGI in the germline V gene. The CDR3 consists of 12 residues.

In this sample, this clonotype turned up a few times. V gene TRBV7-8 combines with J gene TRBJ1-6; no reliable D call. There are 16 residues in the CDR3. Germline V gene lookup returns CDR1 SGHVS and CDR2 FQNEAQ. Trimming removed 2 bases from V and 7 bases from J, with 15 bases in between. CDR3 DNA: TGTGCCAGCAGCTTACGGCGGGCGGACGGGAATTCACCCCTCCACTTT. The encoded protein is CASSLRRADGNSPLHF.

The table lists this clonotype with many counts. The chain combines TRBV9 with TRBJ1-1, with D possibly being TRBD1 (6 bases). This CDR3 spans 14 amino acids. Per the germline V gene, CDR1 is SGDLS and CDR2 is YYNGEE. Trimming took off 0 bases at V and 4 bases at J, with 10 bases between the two ends. In DNA form, the CDR3 reads TGTGCCAGCAGCGTAGTGGAAGGGGGCACTGAAGCTTTCTTT. Translation: CASSVVEGGTEAFF. The full variable domain, completed using reference TRBV9 and TRBJ1-1, is DSGVTQTPKHLITATGQRVTLRCSPRSGDLSVYWYQQSLDQGLQFLIQYYNGEERAKGNILERFSAQQFPDLHSELNLSSLELGDSALYFCASSVVEGGTEAFFGQGTRLTVV.

The rearrangement links TRBV12-3 or TRBV12-4 to TRBJ1-6; 8 bases are a match to TRBD1. V trimming: 8 bases; J trimming: 10 bases; junction bases outside the gene matches: 10. The CDR3 consists of 14 residues. The CDR3 loop is CASGNRQGRSPLHF. The CDR3 nucleotides are TGTGCCAGCGGGAACCGACAGGGGCGGTCACCCCTCCACTTT.

This chain connects TRBV3-1 to TRBJ2-3, with unresolved D. The CDR3 covers 13 residues. CDR1 and CDR2 (germline): LGHDT, YNNKEL (reference sequence). V lost 2 bases, J lost 6 bases, and 9 bases lay in between. CDR3: CASSQYSADTQYF. CDR3 nucleotide sequence: TGTGCCAGCAGCCAATACTCGGCTGATACGCAGTATTTT.

This clonotype was seen at least ten times. V and J are TRBV9 and TRBJ1-2; 7 bases map to TRBD1. The CDR3 is 14 amino acids. Germline values: CDR1 SGDLS, CDR2 YYNGEE. V shed 0 bases and J 6 bases; nucleotides not matched to a gene: 5. This CDR3 is CASSVGEQGHGYTF. CDR3 nucleotides: TGTGCCAGCAGCGTAGGGGAACAGGGGCATGGCTACACCTTC.

This clonotype was observed a few times. The chain joins TRBV29-1 to TRBJ1-2; weak D call: TRBD1 (6 bases). The V end was cut by 4 bases, the J end by 8 bases, with 20 bases between. The length of the CDR3 is 14 residues. Germline CDR1 is SQVTM and CDR2 is ANQGSEA. The CDR3 reads CSVVEKPGAGGYTF. For the CDR3, the DNA is TGCAGCGTTGTAGAAAAGCCGGGGGCGGGAGGCTACACCTTC.

This clonotype showed up many times. The chain couples TRBV29-1 to TRBJ2-1; the D gene is possibly TRBD1 (6 bases). Trimming took off 6 bases at V and 4 bases at J, with 13 bases between the two ends. The germline V gene encodes CDR1 SQVTM and CDR2 ANQGSEA. The CDR3 runs 13 residues. The CDR3 DNA is TGCAGCGTCGTCACGCAGGGGTACAATGAGCAGTTCTTC. Amino acid sequence: CSVVTQGYNEQFF.

This clonotype was recorded at least ten times. The CDR3 DNA follows: TGTGCCACCAACCCTGGGGACACAGATACGCAGTATTTT. It is translated as CATNPGDTDTQYF. V is TRBV28 and J is TRBJ2-3; D ambiguous. Germline CDR1 reads MDHEN; CDR2 reads SYDVKM. This CDR3 has 13 residues. V was trimmed by 10 bases and J by 2 bases, leaving 13 bases between them.

The DNA of the CDR3 is TGTGCCAGCAGCGTAGGTTACGGGGTTTCAGGTCATGACATTCAGTACTTC. Encoded protein: CASSVGYGVSGHDIQYF. The rearrangement links TRBV9 to TRBJ2-4, with D perhaps matching TRBD2 (5 bases). The germline V gene encodes CDR1 SGDLS and CDR2 YYNGEE. V lost 0 bases and J lost 8, with 21 bases in between. CDR3 length: 17 amino acids. Variable domain in full (rest from reference TRBV9 and TRBJ2-4): DSGVTQTPKHLITATGQRVTLRCSPRSGDLSVYWYQQSLDQGLQFLIQYYNGEERAKGNILERFSAQQFPDLHSELNLSSLELGDSALYFCASSVGYGVSGHDIQYFGAGTRLSVL.

The chain employs TRBV5-1 and TRBJ2-7, with D possibly called TRBD1 or TRBD2 (5 bases each). CDR3 length equals 14 residues. Trimming left V 4 bases short and J 6 bases short, with 17 bases between. Germline CDR1 reads SGHRS; CDR2 reads YFSETQ. CDR3 region: CASSPGTEKLEQYF. CDR3 nucleotides: TGCGCCAGCAGCCCGGGGACGGAGAAGCTCGAGCAGTACTTC.

The rearrangement uses TRBV12-3 or TRBV12-4 and TRBJ1-4; 8 bases agree with TRBD1. The CDR3 runs 16 residues. After removal of 6 bases from V and 2 bases from J, the junction contained 8 bases not matched to a gene. This CDR3 reads CASRRLTGGTNEKLFF. The CDR3 DNA reads TGTGCCAGCAGACGCCTAACAGGGGGGACTAATGAAAAACTGTTTTTT.